This T cell receptor (beta chain) is from a study of tumor-infiltrating lymphocytes in primary liver carcinoma. Looking at the study overall: The patients, men and women alike, were aged 30 to 69 years. Tissue type made little difference to sample yields of roughly 3.5 to 7.13 million productive TCRbeta reads.

The input was about 490 ng total RNA; TCR beta cDNA was made from it with a constant-region primer. The TCR beta library was amplified through three nested multiplex PCR rounds in a modified ARM-PCR procedure. TRBV1-TRBV30 forward primers and a C-beta reverse primer were used in the first two PCR rounds, which each ran for approximately 11 cycles. TCRdb independently ran MiXCR on the multiplex PCR reads; one entry per CDR3 protein. The sample has tens of thousands of distinct CDR3 sequences; roughly 70% are singletons. A remark on this clonotype: Its matching antigen is unknown. A read error may explain this, as a much larger clone is one base away.

Starting material for RNA and DNA co-extraction consisted of 20-30 mg of unsorted bulk tissue. Tumor samples were assessed, and every one had over 90% viable tumor cells. Whole-study findings and limits: About 8-25% of top clones, no more, were shared by all five regions.

CDR3 length: 12 amino acids. V lost 11 bases and J lost 5, with 14 bases in between. Germline values: CDR1 ENHRY, CDR2 SYGVKD. The sequenced sample was liver tumor tissue from sampling region 4. Subset described: tumor region T4, right-lateral pole. The chain employs TRBV10-3 and TRBJ2-3; D not resolved. The receptor comes from a man in his forties or fifties with primary liver carcinoma and hepatitis B virus infection. In DNA form, the CDR3 reads TGTGCCTGTGGTAATGTGATAGATACGCAGTATTTT. It encodes CACGNVIDTQYF.